Shown below are 25 T cell receptor beta chains from a single sample sequenced in a study of blood T cell repertoires in COVID-19. This table comes from immunoSEQ multiplex PCR, and its TCRdb copy is limited to in-frame clones, with some not included. The table shows around 260,000 clones, with about nine tenths occurring only once. Specimen: peripheral blood. Every receptor here comes from a woman aged 30 to 39 with active or convalescent COVID-19.

The chain combines TRBV27 with TRBJ2-7; TRBD1 might be the D (5 bases). CDR3 length: 15 amino acids. V was cut by 5 bases and J by 2 bases, with 16 bases left in between. The germline CDR1 and CDR2 sequences are MNHEY and SMNVEV (reference sequence). The CDR3 region is CASSRAVGAPYEQYF. In DNA form, the CDR3 reads TGTGCCAGCAGTCGTGCCGTTGGGGCGCCCTACGAGCAGTACTTC.

The chain couples TRBV27 to TRBJ1-2; 9 bases match TRBD1. Germline CDR1 is MNHEY and CDR2 is SMNVEV (reference sequence). This CDR3 contains 17 residues. The trim removed 5 bases at V and 7 bases at J, leaving 17 bases unmatched. For the CDR3, the DNA is TGTGCCAGCAGTCCTCGGGGGACAGGGTTTTCGGTTGGTGGCTACACCTTC. It codes for CASSPRGTGFSVGGYTF.

The chain links TRBV5-4 to TRBJ2-1, with 15 bases lining up with TRBD2. Trimming cost V 4 bases and J 4 bases; bases outside gene matches: 6. The CDR3 is made up of 17 amino acids. Looked up from germline, CDR1 is SGHNT and CDR2 is YYREEE (reference sequence). In DNA form, the CDR3 reads TGTGCCAGCAGCAGAGGGACTAGCGGGGGGAAATACAATGAGCAGTTCTTC. The encoded protein is CASSRGTSGGKYNEQFF. The full variable domain, with the rest looked up from reference TRBV5-4 and TRBJ2-1, is ETGVTQSPTHLIKTRGQQVTLRCSSQSGHNTVSWYQQALGQGPQFIFQYYREEENGRGNFPPRFSGLQFPNYSSELNVNALELDDSALYLCASSRGTSGGKYNEQFFGPGTRLTVL.

The genes are TRBV4-3 and TRBJ1-1; D perhaps matches TRBD1 (5 bases). Germline lookup yields CDR1 LGHNA and CDR2 YSLEER. V dropped 2 bases and J dropped 1 base, with 14 bases sitting between them. The CDR3 has 16 residues. In DNA form, the CDR3 reads TGCGCCAGCAGCCAAAACCGCCTGGGGGGGAACACTGAAGCTTTCTTT. It specifies CASSQNRLGGNTEAFF.

This chain links TRBV7-9 with TRBJ1-4; D uncertain. This CDR3 has 15 residues. The germline gives CDR1 SEHNR, CDR2 FQNEAQ (reference sequence). Trimming cost V 2 bases and J 8 bases, with 15 bases left between them. The DNA for the CDR3 is TGTGCCAGCAGCTTAATGGGCTCGGGAGAGGAAAAACTGTTTTTT. It codes for CASSLMGSGEEKLFF. Drawing the rest from reference TRBV7-9 and TRBJ1-4, the complete variable domain is DTGVSQNPRHKITKRGQNVTFRCDPISEHNRLYWYRQTLGQGPEFLTYFQNEAQLEKSRLLSDRFSAERPKGSFSTLEIQRTEQGDSAMYLCASSLMGSGEEKLFFGSGTQLSVL.

The CDR3 spells CASSLGGARVGGKQFF. The CDR3 nucleotides are TGTGCCAGCAGCTTGGGCGGTGCTAGAGTGGGGGGGAAGCAGTTCTTC. This chain links TRBV5-6 with TRBJ2-1, with 7 bases lining up with TRBD2. Trimming cost V 0 bases and J 11 bases; bases outside gene matches: 14. The CDR3 is 16 amino acids. Germline V CDR1 and CDR2: SGHDT, YYEEEE.

The V gene is TRBV5-1, the J gene TRBJ2-5, with a tentative D call TRBD2 (7 bases). CDR3 length: 17 residues. Germline values: CDR1 SGHRS, CDR2 YFSETQ. Trimming stripped 1 base from V and 1 base from J, with 17 bases between. CDR3 amino acids: CASSLRDTGGTQETQYF. The CDR3 bases are TGCGCCAGCAGCTTGCGGGACACGGGGGGAACCCAAGAGACCCAGTACTTC.

This clone was seen a handful of times. The CDR3 sequence: CASSLYGSMNTEAFF. CDR3 DNA sequence: TGCGCCAGCAGCTTGTACGGGAGTATGAACACTGAAGCTTTCTTT. The gene calls are TRBV5-1 and TRBJ1-1; D unclear. CDR1 and CDR2 (germline): SGHRS, YFSETQ. The germline V and J ends were trimmed by 1 base and 0 bases, with 10 bases remaining between them. CDR3 length: 15 amino acids.

The CDR3, as DNA: TGTGCCAGCAGTTACGCGACAGGGTACTACGAGCAGTACTTC. Its translation: CASSYATGYYEQYF. The chain has TRBV6-5 and TRBJ2-7, with TRBD1 identical over 7 bases. V gave up 2 bases and J gave up 3 bases; unmatched junction bases: 4. The CDR3 spans 14 residues. From germline, CDR1 is MNHEY and CDR2 SVGAGI.

The chain employs TRBV28 and TRBJ1-4; 7 positions agree with TRBD1. V trimming: 2 bases; J trimming: 5 bases; junction bases outside the gene matches: 5. Germline loops: CDR1 MDHEN, CDR2 SYDVKM. This CDR3 spans 15 amino acids. As DNA, the CDR3 is TGTGCCAGCAGTTTACCCGGGACAGCCAATGAAAAACTGTTTTTT. Its translation is CASSLPGTANEKLFF.

This clone has just one count. This sequence joins TRBV20-1 and TRBJ2-1; no reliable D call. Germline V CDR1 and CDR2: DFQATT, SNEGSKA (reference sequence). The CDR3 covers 12 residues. The V end lost 3 bases, the J end lost 8 bases, and 11 bases lay between the germline ends. The CDR3 bases are TGCAGTGCTAGTAGAGGTCTGGATGAGCAGTTCTTC. This sequence encodes CSASRGLDEQFF.

The genes are TRBV7-3 and TRBJ2-3; a weak D match, TRBD1 (5 bases). CDR3 length: 15 residues. Between the trimmed V and J ends, which lost 3 bases and 2 bases, there was a span of 12 bases. Germline V lookup: CDR1 SGHTA, CDR2 FQGTGA. CDR3: CASSFQTGYTDTQYF. The CDR3 nucleotides read TGTGCCAGCAGCTTCCAAACAGGCTACACAGATACGCAGTATTTT.

The V call is TRBV28, the J call TRBJ2-7; D is possibly TRBD1 (6 bases). CDR1 is MDHEN and CDR2 is SYDVKM in the germline V gene. Between the trimmed V and J ends, which lost 8 bases and 0 bases, there was a span of 26 bases. The CDR3 extends over 18 amino acids. CDR3 in DNA: TGTGCCAGCTGGACAACAGGGCTATCCGGCCCAGGCTCCTACGAGCAGTACTTC. It specifies CASWTTGLSGPGSYEQYF. The entire variable domain, with the rest obtained from reference TRBV28 and TRBJ2-7, is as follows: DVKVTQSSRYLVKRTGEKVFLECVQDMDHENMFWYRQDPGLGLRLIYFSYDVKMKEKGDIPEGYSVSREKKERFSLILESASTNQTSMYLCASWTTGLSGPGSYEQYFGPGTRLTVT.

The chain joins TRBV6-2 or TRBV6-3 to TRBJ1-2; TRBD1 matches at 7 bases. From germline, CDR1 is MNHEY and CDR2 SVGEGT. The CDR3 consists of 14 residues. With 4 bases clipped from V and 8 bases from J, the junction kept 10 bases outside the gene matches. CDR3 DNA sequence: TGTGCCAGCAGTTCTCGACAGGGCCCCTTCGGCTACACCTTC. As protein: CASSSRQGPFGYTF.

The chain couples TRBV6-1 to TRBJ2-5; D call uncertain. Germline V gene data show CDR1 as MNHNS and CDR2 as SASEGT. The CDR3 totals 13 residues. The V end was cut by 2 bases, the J end by 2 bases, with 6 bases between. As DNA, the CDR3 is TGTGCCAGCAGTGAATCGCGGCAAGAGACCCAGTACTTC. Translation: CASSESRQETQYF.

There are a few counts of this clone. The rearrangement links TRBV5-4 to TRBJ1-1; no reliable D call. The CDR3 extends over 15 amino acids. Trimming removed 4 bases at V and 4 bases at J, with 17 bases between. Germline assignment: CDR1 SGHNT and CDR2 YYREEE (reference sequence). CDR3 coding DNA: TGTGCCAGCAGCCGACCTGAAACCGGCGGCACTGAAGCTTTCTTT. Its protein is CASSRPETGGTEAFF. Looking up the rest from reference TRBV5-4 and TRBJ1-1 gives the full variable domain: ETGVTQSPTHLIKTRGQQVTLRCSSQSGHNTVSWYQQALGQGPQFIFQYYREEENGRGNFPPRFSGLQFPNYSSELNVNALELDDSALYLCASSRPETGGTEAFFGQGTRLTVV.

The chain links TRBV28 to TRBJ2-5; 9 positions agree with TRBD1. Germline CDR1 MDHEN, CDR2 SYDVKM. V was pared by 4 bases and J by 2 bases, with 5 bases of the junction left unmatched. The CDR3 totals 15 residues. CDR3 sequence reads: CASSSGQGLQETQYF. CDR3 in DNA: TGTGCCAGCAGTTCTGGACAGGGGTTACAAGAGACCCAGTACTTC.

V and J are TRBV2 and TRBJ2-4, with 14 bases identical to TRBD2. Losses at the gene ends were 7 bases for V and 5 bases for J; bases not matched to a gene: 4. This CDR3 is built from 15 residues. Germline CDR1 reads SNHLY; CDR2 reads FYNNEI. The CDR3 DNA reads TGTGCCAGCAAGACTAGCGGGGGGGCCCAAAACATTCAGTACTTC. Its translation: CASKTSGGAQNIQYF.

V is TRBV3-1 (or the pseudogene TRBV3-2) and J is TRBJ2-2; a possible D gene is TRBD1 (5 bases). The CDR3 consists of 14 residues. Deletions cut 6 bases from V and 1 base from J, with 9 bases between. Germline-derived CDR1 and CDR2 are LGHDT and YNNKEL (reference sequence). The CDR3 protein is CASRRQGNTGELFF. The DNA for the CDR3 is TGTGCCAGCAGACGTCAGGGGAACACCGGGGAGCTGTTTTTT.

The genes are TRBV18 and TRBJ2-3; D is ambiguous. Germline values: CDR1 KGHSH, CDR2 LQKENI. The CDR3 runs 13 residues. Trimming stripped 2 bases from V and 4 bases from J, with 7 bases between. CDR3 loop: CASSPFFADTQYF. DNA for the CDR3: TGTGCCAGCTCACCATTCTTCGCAGATACGCAGTATTTT.

The chain uses TRBV20-1 and TRBJ2-1; possible D gene TRBD2, 6 bases. Deletions cut 3 bases from V and 10 bases from J, with 13 bases between. Germline CDR1 is DFQATT and CDR2 is SNEGSKA (reference sequence). This CDR3 region has 12 residues. The CDR3: CSASGGGMEQFF. CDR3 in DNA: TGCAGTGCTAGTGGTGGGGGGATGGAGCAGTTCTTC.

The genes are TRBV9 and TRBJ2-3, with 10 nucleotides matching TRBD2. Germline lookup yields CDR1 SGDLS and CDR2 YYNGEE. This CDR3 is 16 amino acids long. The ends lost 4 bases at V and 4 bases at J; junction bases unmatched: 9. In nucleotides, the CDR3 is TGTGCCAGCAGCCCACAAAGCGGGGGGGCCGCAGATACGCAGTATTTT. This encodes CASSPQSGGAADTQYF. The whole variable domain, remainder taken from reference TRBV9 and TRBJ2-3, is DSGVTQTPKHLITATGQRVTLRCSPRSGDLSVYWYQQSLDQGLQFLIQYYNGEERAKGNILERFSAQQFPDLHSELNLSSLELGDSALYFCASSPQSGGAADTQYFGPGTRLTVL.

The chain is built from TRBV27 and TRBJ1-2; TRBD1 agrees at 9 bases. CDR1 is MNHEY and CDR2 is SMNVEV in the germline V gene (reference sequence). The CDR3 runs 14 residues. The junction had 6 bases not matched to a gene; V was cut back by 5 bases and J by 5 bases. The CDR3 protein is CASSIGQGLYGYTF. CDR3 coding DNA: TGTGCCAGCAGTATCGGACAGGGGCTTTATGGCTACACCTTC.

The chain links TRBV4-3 to TRBJ1-1; D is perhaps TRBD1 (6 bases). Germline CDR1 reads LGHNA; CDR2 reads YSLEER. The length of the CDR3 is 15 residues. Trimming cost V 3 bases and J 0 bases, with 11 bases left between them. The CDR3, as DNA: TGCGCCAGCAGCCAGACGGGGGGGCTGAACACTGAAGCTTTCTTT. This sequence encodes CASSQTGGLNTEAFF.

This clone is a singleton in its sample. CDR3 in amino acids: CASSYDTRGNYGYTF. The CDR3 bases are TGTGCCAGCAGTTACGACACACGGGGAAACTATGGCTACACCTTC. This chain connects TRBV6-2 or TRBV6-3 to TRBJ1-2, with D unresolved. V dropped 2 bases and J dropped 2 bases, with 12 bases sitting between them. This CDR3 is built from 15 residues. CDR1 is MNHEY, CDR2 SVGEGT, per germline.